This entry lists 5 T cell receptor beta chains sequenced from one sample in a study of identical twins listed by TCRdb under 2016. Library construction relied on 5' RACE. Instrument on record: Illumina HiSeq 2000. The public reads were reprocessed in TCRdb via fastp at Q25 and MiXCR, keeping in-frame beta chains. Rows with a matching CDR3 protein are joined into one entry that keeps the most common DNA and genes. This sample has hundreds of thousands of distinct CDR3 sequences in its table, and approximately 6.1% of those were observed once. Roughly 1.8% of the sample belongs to the ten largest clones. The sample taken for sequencing was naive T cells sorted from blood. The intended sense of this specimen's cell subset or site label: cells isolated with a human naive T-cell isolation kit. The source is a man younger than 35 in good health.

This clonotype was recorded many times. This CDR3 is CASSLGDRLNSPLHF. The DNA of the CDR3 is TGCGCCAGCAGCTTGGGGGACAGGTTGAATTCACCCCTCCACTTT. The rearrangement links TRBV5-1 to TRBJ1-6, with TRBD1 matching over 8 bases. V was pared by 0 bases and J by 7 bases, with 3 bases of the junction left unmatched. This CDR3 region has 15 residues. Germline lookup yields CDR1 SGHRS and CDR2 YFSETQ.

A few counts support this clonotype. This rearrangement joins TRBV7-9 to TRBJ2-3; 9 nucleotides align to TRBD1. V shed 3 bases, J shed 1 base, and the junction held 8 bases outside the gene matches. Per germline, CDR1 SEHNR and CDR2 FQNEAQ (reference sequence). This CDR3 contains 17 residues. CDR3 bases: TGTGCCAGCAGCTTGCCCCGGGACAGGGAAGGCACAGATACGCAGTATTTT. This gives the protein CASSLPRDREGTDTQYF. The full variable domain, in which reference TRBV7-9 and TRBJ2-3 provide the parts outside the CDR3, is DTGVSQNPRHKITKRGQNVTFRCDPISEHNRLYWYRQTLGQGPEFLTYFQNEAQLEKSRLLSDRFSAERPKGSFSTLEIQRTEQGDSAMYLCASSLPRDREGTDTQYFGPGTRLTVL.

The rearrangement links TRBV12-3 or TRBV12-4 to TRBJ1-2; TRBD1 matches 9 bases. The trim removed 7 bases at V and 8 bases at J, leaving 20 bases unmatched. The CDR3 runs 17 residues. In nucleotides, the CDR3 is TGTGCCAGCACCAGAATTTCCACAGGGGGCGTACGGGACGGCTACACCTTC. Translating gives CASTRISTGGVRDGYTF.

At least ten counts were recorded for this clonotype. The gene calls are TRBV20-1 and TRBJ2-7, with 12 bases matching TRBD1. Trimming took 6 bases from V and 2 from J; bases not matched to a gene: 5. The CDR3 is made up of 14 amino acids. Germline lookup yields CDR1 DFQATT and CDR2 SNEGSKA (reference sequence). The CDR3 spells CSAQGQGATYEQYF. DNA for the CDR3: TGCAGTGCGCAGGGACAGGGGGCGACCTACGAGCAGTACTTC.

This clonotype has a count of ten or more. The J gene is TRBJ2-3, the V gene TRBV4-3; a possible D gene is TRBD1 (6 bases). CDR3 length: 17 residues. CDR1 LGHNA and CDR2 YSLEER come from the germline V gene. V lost 0 bases to trimming and J lost 2 bases, with 15 bases between them. This CDR3 reads CASSQDLRDTTTDTQYF. For the CDR3, the DNA is TGCGCCAGCAGCCAAGATCTAAGGGACACCACCACAGATACGCAGTATTTT.